These T cell receptor beta chains were read from a single sample in a study of molecular identifiers for immune sequencing clone quantification. TCRdb ran MiXCR on the PCR reads and lists one entry per CDR3 protein. In the table there are about 320,000 distinct CDR3 sequences, roughly a fifth of which are singletons. The sequencing input was naive CD8+ T cells from blood, with Jurkat cell RNA spiked in. Source of these receptors: a human donor in good health. Some libraries in this study had Jurkat cell RNA spiked in. The CDR3 runs from the conserved cysteine through the conserved F or W. The D gene is left open where the match is weak. Expanded clones are given a class, and other clones once, few, many or no size at all.

length: 12; size: .; J: TRBJ2-7; D: .; V: TRBV10-3; CDR3: CAISKGGAGQYF; DNA: TGTGCCATCAGTAAAGGGGGGGCCGGGCAGTACTTC
length: 13; size: many; J: TRBJ2-3; D: .; V: TRBV7-9; CDR3: CASSHSSADTQYF; DNA: TGTGCCAGCAGCCACTCGAGCGCAGATACGCAGTATTTT
length: 15; size: .; J: TRBJ2-7; D: .; V: TRBV7-8; CDR3: CASSLGLQGAYEQYF; DNA: TGTGCCAGCAGCTTAGGCTTGCAAGGGGCCTACGAGCAGTACTTC
length: 13; size: many; J: TRBJ1-2; D: .; V: TRBV7-9; CDR3: CASSHGDPYGYTF; DNA: TGTGCCAGCAGCCATGGGGATCCCTATGGCTACACCTTC
length: 13; size: many; J: TRBJ1-1; D: .; V: TRBV6-5; CDR3: CASSSDRKREAFF; DNA: TGTGCCAGCAGTTCTGACAGGAAACGGGAAGCTTTCTTT
length: 13; size: many; J: TRBJ1-1; D: .; V: TRBV5-1; CDR3: CASSFTANTEAFF; DNA: TGCGCCAGCAGCTTCACAGCGAACACTGAAGCTTTCTTT
length: 14; size: few; J: TRBJ2-5; D: .; V: TRBV30; CDR3: CAWQTGDMQETQYF; DNA: TGTGCCTGGCAAACCGGGGATATGCAAGAGACCCAGTACTTC
length: 15; size: many; J: TRBJ2-5; D: .; V: TRBV10-3; CDR3: CAISEEQVQEEAQYF; DNA: TGTGCCATCAGTGAGGAGCAAGTACAAGAGGAGGCCCAGTACTTC
length: 14; size: few; J: TRBJ2-7; D: TRBD2; V: TRBV19; CDR3: CASSIAGGGGEQYF; DNA: TGTGCCAGTAGTATAGCTGGCGGGGGGGGCGAGCAGTACTTC
length: 14; size: many; J: TRBJ1-1; D: .; V: TRBV6-1; CDR3: CASSERQLNTEAFF; DNA: TGTGCCAGCAGTGAACGACAGCTAAACACTGAAGCTTTCTTT
length: 13; size: many; J: TRBJ1-1; D: .; V: TRBV7-6; CDR3: CASSRRGSTEAFF; DNA: TGTGCCAGCAGCAGACGGGGATCCACTGAAGCTTTCTTT
length: 15; size: many; J: TRBJ1-4; D: .; V: TRBV29-1; CDR3: CSVPGGLGTNEKLFF; DNA: TGCAGCGTTCCGGGGGGCTTAGGGACTAATGAAAAACTGTTTTTT
length: 12; size: many; J: TRBJ1-1; D: .; V: TRBV6-5; CDR3: CASGGGNTEAFF; DNA: TGTGCCAGCGGGGGGGGGAACACTGAAGCTTTCTTT
length: 13; size: many; J: TRBJ1-5; D: .; V: TRBV7-2; CDR3: CASSFRGNQPQHF; DNA: TGTGCCAGCAGCTTTAGGGGGAATCAGCCCCAGCATTTT
length: 13; size: .; J: TRBJ2-3; D: .; V: TRBV11-2; CDR3: CAGSLGLLDTQYF; DNA: TGTGCCGGCAGCTTAGGGTTGCTCGATACGCAGTATTTT
length: 17; size: many; J: TRBJ2-5; D: .; V: TRBV27; CDR3: CASSPILPGGIGETQYF; DNA: TGTGCCAGCAGCCCAATTCTTCCGGGGGGCATTGGAGAGACCCAGTACTTC
length: 15; size: many; J: TRBJ1-1; D: .; V: TRBV27; CDR3: CASSEGINENTEAFF; DNA: TGTGCCAGCAGTGAGGGGATAAACGAGAACACTGAAGCTTTCTTT
length: 16; size: .; J: TRBJ2-3; D: TRBD1; V: TRBV24-1; CDR3: CATSDWRTGSTDTQYF; DNA: TGTGCCACCAGTGATTGGCGGACAGGAAGCACAGATACGCAGTATTTT
length: 17; size: many; J: TRBJ2-3; D: .; V: TRBV12-3/TRBV12-4; CDR3: CASTLGAVGAGTDTQYF; DNA: TGTGCCAGCACTTTGGGAGCCGTGGGCGCTGGGACAGATACGCAGTATTTT
length: 14; size: many; J: TRBJ2-1; D: .; V: TRBV24-1; CDR3: CATSDFSRYNEQFF; DNA: TGTGCCACCAGTGATTTTAGCCGATACAATGAGCAGTTCTTC
length: 11; size: many; J: TRBJ2-7; D: .; V: TRBV29-1; CDR3: CSVEDKYEQYF; DNA: TGCAGCGTTGAAGATAAGTATGAGCAGTACTTC
length: 12; size: many; J: TRBJ1-1; D: .; V: TRBV29-1; CDR3: CSVEKGHPEAFF; DNA: TGCAGCGTTGAAAAAGGGCACCCTGAAGCTTTCTTT
length: 16; size: many; J: TRBJ2-4; D: .; V: TRBV2; CDR3: CASSEVGGGAKNIQYF; DNA: TGTGCCAGCAGTGAAGTGGGAGGGGGGGCCAAAAACATTCAGTACTTC
length: 14; size: once; J: TRBJ2-5; D: TRBD1; V: TRBV4-3; CDR3: CASSQSDREKTQCF; DNA: TGCGCCAGCAGCCAGTCCGACAGGGAAAAGACCCAGTGCTTC
length: 15; size: few; J: TRBJ2-7; D: .; V: TRBV5-4; CDR3: CASSLSSGQTYEQYF; DNA: TGTGCCAGCAGCTTGTCGAGCGGACAGACCTACGAGCAGTACTTC
length: 15; size: .; J: TRBJ1-1; D: .; V: TRBV6-6; CDR3: CASSLTTLRNTEAFF; DNA: TGTGCCAGCAGCCTCACGACACTTCGGAACACTGAAGCTTTCTTT
length: 14; size: few; J: TRBJ2-1; D: .; V: TRBV12-3/TRBV12-4; CDR3: CASSLGTSIHEQFF; DNA: TGTGCCAGCAGTTTAGGGACTTCAATCCATGAGCAGTTCTTC
length: 15; size: many; J: TRBJ2-7; D: .; V: TRBV11-2; CDR3: CASSPIALPSDEQYF; DNA: TGTGCCAGCAGCCCCATCGCACTTCCGAGCGACGAGCAGTACTTC
length: 15; size: many; J: TRBJ1-1; D: .; V: TRBV19; CDR3: CASSLGPWVNTEAFF; DNA: TGTGCCAGTAGTTTGGGGCCCTGGGTGAACACTGAAGCTTTCTTT
length: 15; size: many; J: TRBJ2-3; D: TRBD1; V: TRBV15; CDR3: CATSTRGSGTDTQYF; DNA: TGTGCCACCAGCACCAGGGGGTCGGGCACAGATACGCAGTATTTT
length: 12; size: many; J: TRBJ2-7; D: .; V: TRBV20-1; CDR3: CSAREVTSEQYF; DNA: TGCAGTGCTAGAGAGGTGACCTCCGAGCAGTACTTC
length: 17; size: many; J: TRBJ2-3; D: .; V: TRBV13; CDR3: CASSSRRGGRQFDTQYF; DNA: TGTGCCAGCAGCTCTCGAAGGGGGGGCCGACAATTTGATACGCAGTATTTT
length: 15; size: many; J: TRBJ2-7; D: .; V: TRBV5-6; CDR3: CASSSSTRTHYEQYF; DNA: TGTGCCAGCAGCTCATCGACCCGGACGCACTACGAGCAGTACTTC
length: 13; size: .; J: TRBJ2-7; D: TRBD2; V: TRBV12-3/TRBV12-4; CDR3: CASSPGRNYERYF; DNA: TGTGCCAGCAGCCCCGGGAGGAACTACGAGCGGTACTTC
length: 15; size: few; J: TRBJ2-1; D: .; V: TRBV4-3; CDR3: CASSQGGGRPNEQFF; DNA: TGCGCCAGCAGCCAAGGAGGGGGGAGGCCGAATGAGCAGTTCTTC
length: 12; size: .; J: TRBJ2-2; D: .; V: TRBV5-1; CDR3: CASSLDTGELLF; DNA: TGCGCCAGCAGCTTGGACACCGGGGAGCTGCTTTTT
length: 15; size: many; J: TRBJ2-2; D: .; V: TRBV5-8; CDR3: CASSSPDSNTGELFF; DNA: TGTGCCAGCAGCTCCCCCGACAGTAACACCGGGGAGCTGTTTTTT
length: 17; size: .; J: TRBJ2-2; D: .; V: TRBV9; CDR3: CASSVELAGLNTGELFF; DNA: TGTGCCAGCAGCGTAGAGCTGGCGGGGCTTAACACCGGGGAGCTGTTTTTT
length: 16; size: many; J: TRBJ1-1; D: .; V: TRBV5-4; CDR3: CASSSGSVGWDTEAFF; DNA: TGTGCCAGCAGCTCCGGGTCGGTGGGGTGGGACACTGAAGCTTTCTTT
length: 15; size: .; J: TRBJ2-7; D: TRBD2; V: TRBV29-1; CDR3: CSVERSGGEAYEQYF; DNA: TGCAGCGTTGAAAGGTCGGGGGGAGAGGCCTACGAGCAGTACTTC
length: 17; size: many; J: TRBJ2-3; D: .; V: TRBV12-3/TRBV12-4; CDR3: CASSLAHRVSSTDTQYF; DNA: TGTGCCAGCAGTTTAGCGCACCGGGTGTCTAGCACAGATACGCAGTATTTT
length: 11; size: many; J: TRBJ2-1; D: .; V: TRBV12-5; CDR3: CASGSYLEQFF; DNA: TGTGCTAGTGGTTCGTACCTAGAGCAGTTCTTC
length: 13; size: many; J: TRBJ2-7; D: TRBD1; V: TRBV2; CDR3: CASSPTGGDEQYF; DNA: TGTGCCAGCAGCCCTACAGGGGGCGACGAGCAGTACTTC
length: 12; size: many; J: TRBJ1-1; D: .; V: TRBV28; CDR3: CASSFSFEQAFF; DNA: TGTGCCAGCAGTTTTTCGTTTGAGCAAGCTTTCTTT
length: 15; size: many; J: TRBJ2-7; D: TRBD1; V: TRBV4-3; CDR3: CASSPAQGGPYEQYF; DNA: TGCGCCAGCAGCCCAGCACAGGGGGGACCTTACGAGCAGTACTTC
length: 14; size: many; J: TRBJ2-7; D: .; V: TRBV28; CDR3: CASSLGLFSYEQYF; DNA: TGTGCCAGCAGTTTAGGTCTCTTTTCCTACGAGCAGTACTTC
length: 15; size: many; J: TRBJ2-5; D: .; V: TRBV27; CDR3: CASSLIGSYQETQYF; DNA: TGTGCCAGCAGTTTAATTGGCAGCTACCAAGAGACCCAGTACTTC
length: 14; size: many; J: TRBJ2-1; D: TRBD2; V: TRBV29-1; CDR3: CSVVPAGVYNEQFF; DNA: TGCAGCGTTGTCCCCGCGGGGGTATACAATGAGCAGTTCTTC
length: 15; size: many; J: TRBJ2-5; D: .; V: TRBV28; CDR3: CASSFKGETKETQYF; DNA: TGTGCCAGCAGTTTTAAGGGGGAAACGAAGGAGACCCAGTACTTC
length: 14; size: few; J: TRBJ2-2; D: TRBD2; V: TRBV30; CDR3: CAWAAGGPAGELFF; DNA: TGTGCCTGGGCAGCGGGGGGTCCCGCCGGGGAGCTGTTTTTT
length: 15; size: many; J: TRBJ2-7; D: TRBD1; V: TRBV7-2; CDR3: CASSTRTGSSYEQYF; DNA: TGTGCCAGCAGCACCCGGACAGGGAGCTCCTACGAGCAGTACTTC
length: 18; size: few; J: TRBJ1-2; D: .; V: TRBV27; CDR3: CASSPIPSFAGANYGYTF; DNA: TGTGCCAGCAGTCCTATACCCTCCTTCGCAGGGGCAAACTATGGCTACACCTTC
length: 16; size: many; J: TRBJ2-4; D: .; V: TRBV21-1; CDR3: CASSQLWVLAKNIQYF; DNA: TGTGCCAGCAGTCAGCTGTGGGTTCTAGCCAAAAACATTCAGTACTTC